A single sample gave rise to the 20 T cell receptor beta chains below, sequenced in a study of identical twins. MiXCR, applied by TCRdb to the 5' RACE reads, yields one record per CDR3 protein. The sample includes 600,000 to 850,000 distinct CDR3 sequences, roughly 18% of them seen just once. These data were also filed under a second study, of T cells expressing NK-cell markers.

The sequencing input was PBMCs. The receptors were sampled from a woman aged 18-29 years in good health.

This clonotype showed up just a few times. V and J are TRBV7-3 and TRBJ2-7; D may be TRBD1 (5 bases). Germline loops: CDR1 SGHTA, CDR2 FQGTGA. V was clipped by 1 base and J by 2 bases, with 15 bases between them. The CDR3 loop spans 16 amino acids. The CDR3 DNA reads TGTGCCAGCAGCTTAAAAAGGACACCTACACCCTACGAGCAGTACTTC. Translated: CASSLKRTPTPYEQYF.

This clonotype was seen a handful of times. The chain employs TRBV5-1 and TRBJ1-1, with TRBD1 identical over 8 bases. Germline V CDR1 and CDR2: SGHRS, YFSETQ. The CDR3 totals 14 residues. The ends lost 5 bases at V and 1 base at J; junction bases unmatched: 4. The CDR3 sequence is CASSAGGRNTEAFF. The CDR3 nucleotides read TGCGCCAGCAGTGCAGGGGGCCGGAACACTGAAGCTTTCTTT.

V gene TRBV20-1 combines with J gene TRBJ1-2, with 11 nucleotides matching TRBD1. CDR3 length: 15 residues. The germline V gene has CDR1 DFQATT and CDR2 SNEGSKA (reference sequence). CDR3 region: CRGQNPRDRGDGYTF. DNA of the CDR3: TGCAGAGGACAGAACCCCCGGGACAGGGGGGATGGCTACACCTTC.

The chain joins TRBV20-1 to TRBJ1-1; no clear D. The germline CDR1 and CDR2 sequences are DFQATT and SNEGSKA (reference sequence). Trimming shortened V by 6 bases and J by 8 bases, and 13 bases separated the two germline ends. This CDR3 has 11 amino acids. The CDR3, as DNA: TGCAGTGCCCCCCGGGGTTCGGAAGCTTTCTTT. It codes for CSAPRGSEAFF.

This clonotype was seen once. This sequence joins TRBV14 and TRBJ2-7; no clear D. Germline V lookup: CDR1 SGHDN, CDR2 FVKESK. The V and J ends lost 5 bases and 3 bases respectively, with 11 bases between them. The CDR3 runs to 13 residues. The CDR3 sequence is CASSWSSYYEQYF. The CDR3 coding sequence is TGTGCCAGCAGCTGGTCCTCATACTACGAGCAGTACTTC. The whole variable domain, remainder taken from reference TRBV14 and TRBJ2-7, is EAGVTQFPSHSVIEKGQTVTLRCDPISGHDNLYWYRRVMGKEIKFLLHFVKESKQDESGMPNNRFLAERTGGTYSTLKVQPAELEDSGVYFCASSWSSYYEQYFGPGTRLTVT.

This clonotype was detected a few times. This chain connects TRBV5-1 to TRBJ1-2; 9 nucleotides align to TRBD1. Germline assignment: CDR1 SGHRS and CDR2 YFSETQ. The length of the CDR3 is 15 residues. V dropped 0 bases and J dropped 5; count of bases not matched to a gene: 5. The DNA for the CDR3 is TGCGCCAGCAGCTTGGAGACAGGGGGAGGATATGGCTACACCTTC. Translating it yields CASSLETGGGYGYTF.

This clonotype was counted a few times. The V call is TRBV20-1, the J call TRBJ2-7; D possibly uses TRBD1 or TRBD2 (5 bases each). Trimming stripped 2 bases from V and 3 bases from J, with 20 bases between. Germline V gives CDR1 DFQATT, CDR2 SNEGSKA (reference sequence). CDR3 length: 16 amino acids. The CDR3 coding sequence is TGCAGTGCTAGACCGGGACCTTCGGTCCCTTTCTACGAGCAGTACTTC. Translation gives CSARPGPSVPFYEQYF.

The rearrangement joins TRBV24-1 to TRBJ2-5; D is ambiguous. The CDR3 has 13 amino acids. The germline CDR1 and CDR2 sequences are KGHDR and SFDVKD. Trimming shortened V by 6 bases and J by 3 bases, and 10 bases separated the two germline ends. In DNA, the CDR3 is TGTGCCACCAGTTCAATGTCAGAAGAGACCCAGTACTTC. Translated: CATSSMSEETQYF.

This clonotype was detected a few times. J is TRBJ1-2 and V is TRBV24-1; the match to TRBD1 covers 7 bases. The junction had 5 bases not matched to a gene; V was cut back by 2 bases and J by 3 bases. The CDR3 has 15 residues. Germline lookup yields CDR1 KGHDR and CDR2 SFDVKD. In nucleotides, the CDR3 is TGTGCCACCAGTGATTCCCGACAGGGCGACTATGGCTACACCTTC. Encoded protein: CATSDSRQGDYGYTF.

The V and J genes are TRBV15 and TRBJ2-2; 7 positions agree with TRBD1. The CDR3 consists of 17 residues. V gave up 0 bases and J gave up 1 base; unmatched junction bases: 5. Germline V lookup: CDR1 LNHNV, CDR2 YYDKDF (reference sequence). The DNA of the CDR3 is TGTGCCACCAGCAGAGATACAGGGGTACTGAACACCGGGGAGCTGTTTTTT. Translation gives CATSRDTGVLNTGELFF.

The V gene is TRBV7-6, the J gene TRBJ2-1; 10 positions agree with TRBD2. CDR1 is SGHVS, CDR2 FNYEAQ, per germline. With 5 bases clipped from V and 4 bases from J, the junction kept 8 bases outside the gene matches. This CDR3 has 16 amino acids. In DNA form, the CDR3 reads TGTGCCAGCAGCCCATCCGGAGCGGGGGGGTACAATGAGCAGTTCTTC. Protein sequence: CASSPSGAGGYNEQFF.

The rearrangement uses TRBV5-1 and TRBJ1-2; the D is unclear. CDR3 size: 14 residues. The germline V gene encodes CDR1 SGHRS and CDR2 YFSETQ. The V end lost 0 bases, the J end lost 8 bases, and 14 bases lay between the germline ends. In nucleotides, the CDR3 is TGCGCCAGCAGCTTGGATCGTGACCGGGTAGGCTACACCTTC. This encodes CASSLDRDRVGYTF.

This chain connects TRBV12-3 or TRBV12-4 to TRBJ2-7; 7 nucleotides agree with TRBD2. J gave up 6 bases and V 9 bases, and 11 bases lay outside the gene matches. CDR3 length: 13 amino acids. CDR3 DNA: TGTGCCAGTTCAAGCGGGGAAATTTGCGAGCAGTACTTC. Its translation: CASSSGEICEQYF.

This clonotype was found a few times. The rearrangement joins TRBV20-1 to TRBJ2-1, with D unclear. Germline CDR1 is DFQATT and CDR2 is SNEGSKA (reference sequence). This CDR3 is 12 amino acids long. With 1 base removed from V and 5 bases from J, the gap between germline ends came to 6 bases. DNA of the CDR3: TGCAGTGCTAGAGCTGCGAACAATGAGCAGTTCTTC. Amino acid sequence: CSARAANNEQFF.

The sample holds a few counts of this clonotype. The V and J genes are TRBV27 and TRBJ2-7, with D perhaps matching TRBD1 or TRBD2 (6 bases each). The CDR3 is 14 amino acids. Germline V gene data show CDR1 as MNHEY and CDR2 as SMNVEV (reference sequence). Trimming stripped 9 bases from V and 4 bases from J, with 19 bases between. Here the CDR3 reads CASRWTTGPYEQYF. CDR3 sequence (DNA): TGTGCCAGTCGCTGGACTACAGGGCCGTACGAGCAGTACTTC.

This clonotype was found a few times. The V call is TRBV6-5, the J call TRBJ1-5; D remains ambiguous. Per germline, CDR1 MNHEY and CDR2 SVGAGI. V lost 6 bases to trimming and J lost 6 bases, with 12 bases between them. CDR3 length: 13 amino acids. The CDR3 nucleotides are TGTGCCAGCAGCTTAGGTTCAACTCAGCCCCAGCATTTT. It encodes CASSLGSTQPQHF.

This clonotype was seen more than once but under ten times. CDR3: CSERLADPDTQYF. DNA of the CDR3: TGCAGTGAACGACTCGCGGATCCAGATACGCAGTATTTT. The chain couples TRBV20-1 to TRBJ2-3; D not certain. The CDR3 is 13 residues long. V was trimmed by 7 bases and J by 4 bases, leaving 15 bases between them. The germline V gene encodes CDR1 DFQATT and CDR2 SNEGSKA (reference sequence).

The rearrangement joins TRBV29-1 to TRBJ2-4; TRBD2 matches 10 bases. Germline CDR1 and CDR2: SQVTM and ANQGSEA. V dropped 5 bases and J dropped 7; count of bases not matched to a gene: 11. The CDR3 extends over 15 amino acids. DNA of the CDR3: TGCAGCGTTTCGATGATCGGGGGACTAGCGAACATTCAGTACTTC. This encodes CSVSMIGGLANIQYF.

CDR3: CASSQVSIGEQFF. The CDR3 bases are TGTGCCAGCAGCCAAGTCTCGATAGGTGAGCAGTTCTTC. The chain employs TRBV3-1 and TRBJ2-1; D gene unclear. Germline CDR1 is LGHDT and CDR2 is YNNKEL (reference sequence). This CDR3 has 13 amino acids. V was cut by 1 base and J by 9 bases, with 10 bases left in between.

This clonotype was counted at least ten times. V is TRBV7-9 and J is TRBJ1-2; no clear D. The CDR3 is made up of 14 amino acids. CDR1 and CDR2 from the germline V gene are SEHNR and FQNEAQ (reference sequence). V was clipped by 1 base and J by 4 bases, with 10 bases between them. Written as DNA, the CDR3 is TGTGCCAGCAGCTTAGAGGGAGTCCCCTATGGCTACACCTTC. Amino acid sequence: CASSLEGVPYGYTF.